The 8 T cell receptor beta chains reported below all come from one sample, sequenced in a study of control samples from healthy donors and cancer patients. The data were produced by immunoSEQ multiplex PCR, yet TCRdb's version contains in-frame clones alone and is incomplete. The sample shows about 60,000 clones, roughly nine tenths of them seen only once. Source material: PBMCs. The receptor source for this set is a woman aged 50 to 65 with colorectal cancer.

This chain uses TRBV18 with TRBJ1-6; D possibly corresponds to TRBD1 (5 bases). The CDR3 has 14 amino acids. V was clipped by 1 base and J by 10 bases, with 11 bases between them. Germline V lookup: CDR1 KGHSH, CDR2 LQKENI. The DNA for the CDR3 is TGTGCCAGCTCACCACGGCCAGGGAAATCACCCCTCCACTTT. Residues: CASSPRPGKSPLHF.

The chain carries TRBV5-1 and TRBJ2-5; TRBD2 might be the D (6 bases). This CDR3 comprises 15 residues. Germline loops: CDR1 SGHRS, CDR2 YFSETQ. V was pared by 4 bases and J by 5 bases, with 18 bases between. In nucleotides, the CDR3 is TGCGCCAGCAGCCTCGGGCGGAGGGGATGGGAGACCCAGTACTTC. Its translation: CASSLGRRGWETQYF.

CDR3 in DNA: TGTGCCAGCAGTTTAGCGGGACAGGGCGGCAATGAGCAGTTCTTC. Protein: CASSLAGQGGNEQFF. The gene calls are TRBV28 and TRBJ2-1; 9 bases map to TRBD1. This CDR3 comprises 15 residues. V lost 2 bases to trimming and J lost 6 bases; unmatched junction nucleotides: 5. Germline CDR1 is MDHEN and CDR2 is SYDVKM.

The rearrangement links TRBV5-5 to TRBJ1-6, with D uncertain. The CDR3 spans 14 residues. Per germline, CDR1 SGHKS and CDR2 YYEKEE (reference sequence). The germline V and J ends were trimmed by 1 base and 8 bases, with 10 bases remaining between them. CDR3 DNA: TGTGCCAGCAGCTTGCGTCAAGTGGATTCACCCCTCCACTTT. Translation gives CASSLRQVDSPLHF.

DNA for the CDR3: TGTGCCAGCAGCGTATCGCCGGGGCTAGCGGGGGGCTACGAGCAGTACTTC. This gives the protein CASSVSPGLAGGYEQYF. The J gene is TRBJ2-7, the V gene TRBV9; TRBD2 matches 11 bases. Germline V gives CDR1 SGDLS, CDR2 YYNGEE. After removal of 1 base from V and 3 bases from J, the junction contained 9 bases not matched to a gene. The CDR3 length is 17 residues. Looking up the rest from reference TRBV9 and TRBJ2-7 gives the full variable domain: DSGVTQTPKHLITATGQRVTLRCSPRSGDLSVYWYQQSLDQGLQFLIQYYNGEERAKGNILERFSAQQFPDLHSELNLSSLELGDSALYFCASSVSPGLAGGYEQYFGPGTRLTVT.

The chain couples TRBV3-1 (or the pseudogene TRBV3-2) to TRBJ1-1; unclear D gene. Trimming left V 0 bases short and J 3 bases short, with 8 bases between. The length of the CDR3 is 14 residues. Germline assignment: CDR1 LGHDT and CDR2 YNNKEL (reference sequence). The CDR3 nucleotides are TGTGCCAGCAGCCAAGATATGGGGTACACTGAAGCTTTCTTT. This gives the protein CASSQDMGYTEAFF.

CDR3 amino acids: CASSLGTSGSGDEQFF. In DNA form, the CDR3 reads TGTGCCAGCAGCCTTGGGACTAGCGGGAGTGGGGATGAGCAGTTCTTC. The rearrangement links TRBV11-2 to TRBJ2-1; 14 bases are shared with TRBD2. In germline, CDR1 is SGHAT, CDR2 FQNNGV. The CDR3 sequence is 16 residues long. The junction had 8 bases not matched to a gene; V was cut back by 5 bases and J by 8 bases. Based on the CDR3 plus reference TRBV11-2 and TRBJ2-1, the full variable domain is EAGVAQSPRYKIIEKRQSVAFWCNPISGHATLYWYQQILGQGPKLLIQFQNNGVVDDSQLPKDRFSAERLKGVDSTLKIQPAKLEDSAVYLCASSLGTSGSGDEQFFGPGTRLTVL.

This chain joins TRBV10-2 and TRBJ1-4; D gene ambiguous. V was trimmed by 10 bases and J by 5 bases, leaving 17 bases between them. The CDR3 extends over 14 amino acids. Germline V CDR1 and CDR2: WSHSY, SAAADI. The CDR3 region is CATRTSTENEKLFF. The CDR3 nucleotides read TGCGCCACCAGGACCTCCACGGAAAATGAAAAACTGTTTTTT.